This T cell receptor (beta chain) was recovered during a study of technical replicates of blood from a few donors. TCRdb's table, derived via immunoSEQ multiplex PCR, lists solely in-frame clones and lacks some. The sample records tens of thousands of clones, roughly 94% being singletons. The clonotype was recovered from a human donor in good health. Sequencing used T cells isolated from PBMCs.

The DNA for the CDR3 is TGTGCCAGCAGTTATGGAGGGCGAGATGAGCAGTTCTTC. Its protein product is CASSYGGRDEQFF. This rearrangement joins TRBV6-5 to TRBJ2-1, with D perhaps TRBD2 (6 bases). V was trimmed by 3 bases and J by 8 bases, leaving 11 bases between them. The CDR3 sequence is 13 residues long. Germline values: CDR1 MNHEY, CDR2 SVGAGI.